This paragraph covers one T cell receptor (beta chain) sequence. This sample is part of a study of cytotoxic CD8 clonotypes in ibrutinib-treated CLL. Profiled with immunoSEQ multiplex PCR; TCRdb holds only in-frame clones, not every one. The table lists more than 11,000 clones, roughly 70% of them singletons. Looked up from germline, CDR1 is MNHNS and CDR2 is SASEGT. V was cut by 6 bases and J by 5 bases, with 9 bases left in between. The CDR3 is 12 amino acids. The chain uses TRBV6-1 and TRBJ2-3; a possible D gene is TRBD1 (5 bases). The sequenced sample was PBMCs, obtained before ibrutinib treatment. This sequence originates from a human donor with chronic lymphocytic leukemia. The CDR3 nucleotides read TGTGCCAGCAGGGGGCAGTTAGATACGCAGTATTTT. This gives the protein CASRGQLDTQYF.